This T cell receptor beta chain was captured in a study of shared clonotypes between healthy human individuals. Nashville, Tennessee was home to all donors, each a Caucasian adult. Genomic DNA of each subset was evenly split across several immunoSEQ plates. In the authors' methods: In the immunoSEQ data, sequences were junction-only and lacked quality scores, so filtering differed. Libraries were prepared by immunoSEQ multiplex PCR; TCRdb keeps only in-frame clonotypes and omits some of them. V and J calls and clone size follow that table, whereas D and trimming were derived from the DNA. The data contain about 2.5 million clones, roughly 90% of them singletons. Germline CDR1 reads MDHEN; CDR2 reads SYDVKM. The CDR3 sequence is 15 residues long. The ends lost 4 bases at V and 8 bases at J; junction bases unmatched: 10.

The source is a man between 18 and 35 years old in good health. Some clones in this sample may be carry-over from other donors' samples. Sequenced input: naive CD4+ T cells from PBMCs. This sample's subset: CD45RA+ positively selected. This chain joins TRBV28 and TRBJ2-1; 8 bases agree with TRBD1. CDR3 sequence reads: CASSSGTGLSYEQFF. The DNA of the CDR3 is TGTGCCAGCAGTTCCGGGACAGGCCTTTCCTATGAGCAGTTCTTC.